These T cell receptor beta chains were read from a single sample in a study of blood T cell repertoires in COVID-19. This table comes from immunoSEQ multiplex PCR, and its TCRdb copy is limited to in-frame clones, with some not included. The data contain around 110,000 clones, roughly four fifths of them singletons. Sequencing used peripheral blood. The receptor set was obtained from a man aged 65-85 years with acute or convalescent COVID-19. Each CDR3 is given with its conserved first and last residue. The order of the fields is CDR3 length, J gene, D gene, V gene, CDR3 protein. A D gene is named only where the DNA matches it firmly.

>16|TRBJ1-3|.|TRBV19
CASSRRGLDSGNTIYF
>13|TRBJ1-5|.|TRBV6-5
CASLTDRYQPQHF
>15|TRBJ2-7|TRBD2|TRBV10-2
CASSNPSGSTGEQYF
>14|TRBJ2-7|TRBD1|TRBV10-3
CAISMQGARNEQYF
>15|TRBJ1-1|TRBD1|TRBV18
CASSPLTGGNTEAFF
>15|TRBJ1-5|.|TRBV19
CASSPRGSINQPQHF
>16|TRBJ2-3|.|TRBV9
CASSVGRAPSTDTQYF
>15|TRBJ2-2|.|TRBV28
CASIKTGRRTGELFF
>12|TRBJ1-1|.|TRBV29-1
CSAADRNTEAFF
>17|TRBJ1-6|TRBD1|TRBV18
CASSQSRTGAGNSPLHF
>15|TRBJ1-6|.|TRBV9
CASSVEPGNNSPLHF
>13|TRBJ1-1|.|TRBV19
CASSISMNTEAFF
>14|TRBJ1-5|.|TRBV6-5
CASRMRQDRQPQHF
>14|TRBJ1-1|.|TRBV7-9
CASSRSGQNTEAFF
>15|TRBJ2-3|.|TRBV2
CASSVRGLSTDTQYF
>14|TRBJ1-3|.|TRBV7-9
CASSLTQGRNTIYF
>13|TRBJ1-1|.|TRBV7-3
CASSSGYNTEAFF
>16|TRBJ2-1|.|TRBV6-6
CASSYPRIGGSLEQFF
>14|TRBJ1-4|.|TRBV11-2
CASTLGLLNEKLFF
>16|TRBJ1-3|TRBD1|TRBV5-4
CASSLVAGQGVETIYF
>19|TRBJ2-1|.|TRBV27
CASSLGSDFPIASYNEQFF
>14|TRBJ1-2|.|TRBV5-1
CASSLPTGNYGYTF